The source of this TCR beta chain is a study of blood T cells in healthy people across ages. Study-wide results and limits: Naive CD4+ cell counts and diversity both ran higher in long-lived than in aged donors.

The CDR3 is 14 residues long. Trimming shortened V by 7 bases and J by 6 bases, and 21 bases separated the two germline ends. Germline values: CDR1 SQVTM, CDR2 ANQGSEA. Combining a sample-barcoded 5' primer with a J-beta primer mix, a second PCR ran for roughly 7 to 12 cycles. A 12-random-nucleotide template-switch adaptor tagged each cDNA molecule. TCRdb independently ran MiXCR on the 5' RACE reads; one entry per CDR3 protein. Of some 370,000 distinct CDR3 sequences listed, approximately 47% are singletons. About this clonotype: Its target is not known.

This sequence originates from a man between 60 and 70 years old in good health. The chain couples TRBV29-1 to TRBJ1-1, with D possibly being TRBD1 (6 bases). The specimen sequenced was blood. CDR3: CSARGAPGDPEAFF. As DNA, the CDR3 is TGCAGCGCCAGGGGAGCCCCGGGGGACCCTGAAGCTTTCTTT. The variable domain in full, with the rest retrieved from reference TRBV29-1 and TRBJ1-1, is SAVISQKPSRDICQRGTSLTIQCQVDSQVTMMFWYRQQPGQSLTLIATANQGSEATYESGFVIDKFPISRPNLTFSTLTVSNMSPEDSSIYLCSARGAPGDPEAFFGQGTRLTVV.